This entry concerns a single T cell receptor beta chain. The data derive from a study of control samples from healthy donors and cancer patients. Assay: immunoSEQ multiplex PCR; the TCRdb copy retains only in-frame clones and omits some. The sample consists of about 170,000 clones, 88% of them appearing once. This CDR3 is built from 14 residues. V was cut by 1 base and J by 5 bases, with 9 bases left in between. Germline-derived CDR1 and CDR2 are LNHDA and SQIVND (reference sequence). This sequence originates from a woman aged 25 to 39 in good health. The gene calls are TRBV19 and TRBJ2-1, with no clear D. Sequenced input: blood. The CDR3 reads CASSIGPADNEQFF. As DNA, the CDR3 is TGTGCCAGTAGTATAGGGCCAGCCGACAATGAGCAGTTCTTC.